This record looks at one TCR beta chain sequence and its context. The data derive from a study of blood T cell repertoires in COVID-19. This CDR3 contains 15 residues. The V gene's germline CDR1 is MGHRA and CDR2 YSYEKL. With 3 bases removed from V and 0 bases from J, the gap between germline ends came to 9 bases. Here immunoSEQ multiplex PCR was the method, and the copy in TCRdb shows in-frame clones only, minus some. The sample lists 250,000 to 300,000 clones, around 83% occurring once. This sequence joins TRBV4-1 and TRBJ1-3; tentative D call: TRBD1 (6 bases). The receptor was isolated from a man between 18 and 35 years old with active or convalescent COVID-19. The sequenced sample was peripheral blood. CDR3 sequence (DNA): TGCGCCAGCAGCCATAACAGGGTCTCTGGAAACACCATATATTTT. This sequence encodes CASSHNRVSGNTIYF.